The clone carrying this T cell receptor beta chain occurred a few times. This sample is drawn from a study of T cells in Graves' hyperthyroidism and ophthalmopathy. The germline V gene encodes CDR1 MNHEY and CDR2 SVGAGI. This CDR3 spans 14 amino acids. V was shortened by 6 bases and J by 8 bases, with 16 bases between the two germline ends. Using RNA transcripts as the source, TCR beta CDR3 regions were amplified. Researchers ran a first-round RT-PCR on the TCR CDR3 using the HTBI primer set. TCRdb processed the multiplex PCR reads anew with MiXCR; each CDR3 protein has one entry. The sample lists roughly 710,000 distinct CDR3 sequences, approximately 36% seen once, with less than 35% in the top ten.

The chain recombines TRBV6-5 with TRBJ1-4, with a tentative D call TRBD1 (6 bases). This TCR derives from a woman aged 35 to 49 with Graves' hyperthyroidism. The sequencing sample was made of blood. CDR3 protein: CASRRDGGAEKLFF. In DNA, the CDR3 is TGTGCCAGCAGAAGGGACGGGGGGGCAGAAAAACTGTTTTTT.